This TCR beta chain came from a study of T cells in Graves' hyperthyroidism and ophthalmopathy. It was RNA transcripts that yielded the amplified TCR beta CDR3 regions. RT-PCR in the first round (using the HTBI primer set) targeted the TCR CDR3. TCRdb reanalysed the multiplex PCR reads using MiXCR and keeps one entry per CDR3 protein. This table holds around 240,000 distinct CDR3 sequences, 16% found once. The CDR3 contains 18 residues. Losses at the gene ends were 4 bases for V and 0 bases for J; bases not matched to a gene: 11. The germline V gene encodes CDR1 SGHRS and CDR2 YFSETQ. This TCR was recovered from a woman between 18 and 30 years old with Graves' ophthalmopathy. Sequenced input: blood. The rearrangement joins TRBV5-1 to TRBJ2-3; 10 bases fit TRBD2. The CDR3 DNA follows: TGCGCCAGCAGCCTAGTACTTTCGACTAGCGGGAGCACAGATACGCAGTATTTT. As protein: CASSLVLSTSGSTDTQYF.